This T cell receptor beta chain was recorded in a study of blood T cells in healthy people across ages. CDR1 is MNHNY and CDR2 is SVGAGI in the germline V gene (reference sequence). This CDR3 region has 13 residues. Only a few counts were recorded for this clonotype. As yet, its antigen is unknown. A junction boundary mismatches the germline segment, possibly from a read error. A sample-barcoded 5' primer and a J-beta primer mix were used in a second PCR of roughly 7 to 11 cycles. Every molecule of cDNA carried a tag from a template-switch adaptor with 12 random nucleotides. MiXCR was run by TCRdb on the 5' RACE reads, yielding one entry per CDR3 protein. The table includes under 1,100,000 distinct CDR3 sequences, roughly 24% detected once. Study results and caveats: A strong correlation was found between TCR beta diversity and the percentage of naive T cells. Older age went with lower TCR beta diversity per million T cells, in a roughly linear way.

This sample was also put to use in a study of T cells of mothers and their children. As that report states: For the second PCR, the M1S primer put in sample barcodes and 2-4 random nucleotides.

The chain has TRBV6-6 and TRBJ1-2; D is unclear. This receptor was obtained from a girl aged 2 to 9 in good health. The material sequenced was blood. The chain's CDR3 is CAGRRLENYGYTF. The CDR3 DNA sequence: TGTGCCGGCAGGCGGCTTGAAAACTATGGCTACACCTTC.